This T cell receptor (beta chain) was found in a study of shared clonotypes between healthy human individuals. Study results and caveats: Few donors limited the genetic and exposure-history diversity represented. Sequencing depth was predicted to influence how clonotypes are shared among donors.

The table lists this clone with a count of one. Its matching antigen is unknown. When samples were unsorted, 85 million to 95 million PBMCs were used for genomic DNA. Germline CDR1 and CDR2: SGHDT and YYEEEE. J gave up 10 bases and V 0 bases, and 5 bases lay outside the gene matches. CDR3 size: 14 residues. Several immunoSEQ 96-well plates shared each subset's DNA, each plate a replicate. Some clones are missing from TCRdb's copy, which holds only in-frame ones; the method was immunoSEQ multiplex PCR. This table holds 400,000 to 500,000 clones, over 60% found once. V is TRBV5-6 and J is TRBJ2-1; 9 nucleotides line up with TRBD2. The source is a woman in her forties in good health. Some clones in this sample may be carry-over from other donors' samples. The sample taken for sequencing was PBMCs. For the CDR3, the DNA is TGTGCCAGCAGCTTGGTCCCTAGCGGGATAGAGCAGTTCTTC. It specifies CASSLVPSGIEQFF.